The 8 T cell receptor beta chains below all came from one sample that was sequenced in a study of radiotherapy plus CTLA-4 blockade in lung cancer. Clones were sequenced by immunoSEQ multiplex PCR, and TCRdb holds only the in-frame ones, with some missing. The sample lists 95,000 to 150,000 clones, over 80% occurring once. This specimen was peripheral blood, taken from a patient treated with radiotherapy plus ipilimumab. The receptors here all came from a human donor with non-small cell lung cancer that progressed on radiotherapy plus ipilimumab.

This chain joins TRBV9 and TRBJ2-7, with 7 bases fitting TRBD1. Unmatched junction bases numbered 7, after V lost 2 bases and J lost 5 bases. The CDR3 extends over 14 amino acids. Looked up from germline, CDR1 is SGDLS and CDR2 is YYNGEE. The CDR3 here is CASSVGTDSNEQYF. The DNA of the CDR3 is TGTGCCAGCAGCGTTGGGACAGACTCTAACGAGCAGTACTTC.

The chain uses TRBV2 and TRBJ2-4, with no clear D. The V and J ends lost 5 bases and 4 bases respectively, with 12 bases between them. Looked up from germline, CDR1 is SNHLY and CDR2 is FYNNEI. There are 14 residues in the CDR3. CDR3 DNA: TGTGCCAGCAGTCTAACCGAGACTAAAAACATTCAGTACTTC. Translating it yields CASSLTETKNIQYF.

The chain employs TRBV19 and TRBJ2-7, with 9 bases matching TRBD2. The CDR3 totals 16 residues. J lost 5 bases, V lost 5 bases, and 13 bases had no gene match. CDR1 LNHDA and CDR2 SQIVND come from the germline V gene (reference sequence). The CDR3 nucleotides are TGTGCCAGTAGTCCCTTCGCGGGAGGGCTAAGTAACGAGCAGTACTTC. It is translated as CASSPFAGGLSNEQYF.

J is TRBJ1-2 and V is TRBV5-1; tentative D call: TRBD1 (5 bases). V was clipped by 6 bases and J by 0 bases, with 18 bases between them. This CDR3 is 16 amino acids long. Germline V CDR1 and CDR2: SGHRS, YFSETQ. CDR3 residues: CASNEGLTETNYGYTF. In DNA form, the CDR3 reads TGCGCCAGCAATGAGGGGTTGACAGAAACTAACTATGGCTACACCTTC.

The chain is built from TRBV21-1 and TRBJ1-4. TRBV21-1 is recorded as a pseudogene. The CDR3 is 15 residues long. CDR3 in DNA: TGTGCCAGCAGCAATTGGTTCGCAACTAATGAAAAACTGTTTTTT. The encoded protein is CASSNWFATNEKLFF.

This sequence joins TRBV10-3 and TRBJ2-3; 10 bases are a match to TRBD2. The V gene's germline CDR1 is ENHRY and CDR2 SYGVKD. The length of the CDR3 is 16 residues. The V and J ends lost 6 bases and 6 bases, in that order; junction bases with no gene match: 12. The CDR3 bases are TGTGCCATCAGGCGACTAGCGGGCCCCAGTGGGGATACGCAGTATTTT. Translated, it gives CAIRRLAGPSGDTQYF.

In this sample, this clone turned up a few times. The J gene is TRBJ1-3, the V gene TRBV7-6, with a weak D call TRBD1 (6 bases). This CDR3 comprises 17 residues. V lost 5 bases, J lost 0 bases, and 17 bases lay in between. Germline V CDR1 and CDR2: SGHVS, FNYEAQ. In DNA, the CDR3 is TGTGCCAGCAGCCAGATAACAGGGCCAAGCTCTGGAAACACCATATATTTT. Amino acids: CASSQITGPSSGNTIYF.

V usage is TRBV29-1 and J usage is TRBJ2-5, with D possibly TRBD2 on 6 matching bases. Germline loops: CDR1 SQVTM, CDR2 ANQGSEA. Trimming pared 7 bases from V and 4 bases from J, leaving 19 bases between. The CDR3 is made up of 14 amino acids. Here the CDR3 reads CSAARRGLPETQYF. Here the CDR3 DNA reads TGCAGCGCGGCACGGCGGGGTCTTCCAGAGACCCAGTACTTC. Drawing the rest from reference TRBV29-1 and TRBJ2-5, the complete variable domain is SAVISQKPSRDICQRGTSLTIQCQVDSQVTMMFWYRQQPGQSLTLIATANQGSEATYESGFVIDKFPISRPNLTFSTLTVSNMSPEDSSIYLCSAARRGLPETQYFGPGTRLLVL.